The 7 T cell receptor beta chains reported below all come from one sample, sequenced in a study of blood T cell repertoires in COVID-19. Profiling relied on immunoSEQ multiplex PCR, and the TCRdb table lists in-frame clones only, not all of them. Of nearly 55,000 clones in the sample, around 78% were seen once. The sample was peripheral blood. The source is a human donor with active or convalescent COVID-19. The donor label of this sample is uncertain.

This chain connects TRBV27 to TRBJ2-3, with a possible D match to TRBD1 (6 bases). The CDR3 is 13 residues long. The germline V gene encodes CDR1 MNHEY and CDR2 SMNVEV (reference sequence). With 5 bases removed from V and 6 bases from J, the gap between germline ends came to 12 bases. This CDR3 reads CASSRYRADTQYF. The CDR3 DNA is TGTGCCAGCAGTCGCTACAGGGCGGATACGCAGTATTTT.

V and J are TRBV28 and TRBJ1-2; D uncertain. The CDR3 contains 12 residues. Germline CDR1 MDHEN, CDR2 SYDVKM. Trimming shortened V by 7 bases and J by 0 bases, and 6 bases separated the two germline ends. The CDR3 DNA reads TGTGCCAGCACCCCCACTAACTATGGCTACACCTTC. Translation gives CASTPTNYGYTF.

J is TRBJ2-1 and V is TRBV27; 8 bases match TRBD1. The CDR3 runs 14 residues. Germline CDR1 MNHEY, CDR2 SMNVEV (reference sequence). The J segment lost 1 base and the V segment lost 6 bases, leaving 2 bases of the junction unmatched. The CDR3 region has the DNA TGTGCCAGCAGACGGACAGGGTCCTACAATGAGCAGTTCTTC. This gives the protein CASRRTGSYNEQFF.

The count of this clone is one. The chain links TRBV9 to TRBJ2-2; D is undetermined. Germline CDR1 and CDR2: SGDLS and YYNGEE. CDR3 length: 13 residues. V gave up 5 bases and J gave up 3 bases, with 8 bases separating them. Here the CDR3 reads CASRVHDTGELFF. Written as DNA, the CDR3 is TGTGCCAGCAGAGTACATGACACCGGGGAGCTGTTTTTT.

This chain joins TRBV21-1 and TRBJ2-2; the tabulated D call, TRBD2, remains unverified against the DNA. TRBV21-1 is annotated as a pseudogene. The CDR3 runs 18 residues. CDR3 residues: CASSKGYLRGRATGELFF. The CDR3 bases are TGTGCCAGCAGCAAAGGATATTTGAGAGGGCGTGCCACCGGGGAGCTGTTTTTT.

V gene TRBV5-6 combines with J gene TRBJ1-5, with 9 positions matching TRBD1. The germline CDR1 and CDR2 sequences are SGHDT and YYEEEE. The length of the CDR3 is 16 residues. V was pared by 0 bases and J by 3 bases, with 4 bases of the junction left unmatched. The CDR3 sequence: CASSLDGTGFNQPQHF. The DNA for the CDR3 is TGTGCCAGCAGCTTGGATGGGACAGGGTTCAATCAGCCCCAGCATTTT.

The genes are TRBV6-5 and TRBJ2-7, with D unresolved. The germline V gene has CDR1 MNHEY and CDR2 SVGAGI. V shed 5 bases and J shed 7 bases, with 15 bases lying between them. The length of the CDR3 is 13 residues. The CDR3 DNA follows: TGTGCCAGCAGTCTAACGGTACTGTGGGAGCAGTACTTC. Its protein is CASSLTVLWEQYF.